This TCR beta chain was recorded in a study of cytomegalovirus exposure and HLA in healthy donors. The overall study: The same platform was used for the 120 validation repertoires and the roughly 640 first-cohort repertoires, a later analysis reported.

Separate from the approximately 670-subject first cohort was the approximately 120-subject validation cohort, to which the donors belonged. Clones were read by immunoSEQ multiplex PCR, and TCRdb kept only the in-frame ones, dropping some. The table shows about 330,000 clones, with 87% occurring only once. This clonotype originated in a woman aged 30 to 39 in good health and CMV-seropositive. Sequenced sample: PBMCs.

The CDR3 DNA reads as TGTGCCAGCAGCCATTCTCCGGGACTATCATACAATGAGCAGTTCTTC. This codes for CASSHSPGLSYNEQFF. The V and J genes are TRBV11-2 and TRBJ2-1, with 7 bases aligning to TRBD2. This CDR3 spans 16 amino acids. The V gene's germline CDR1 is SGHAT and CDR2 FQNNGV. The V gene end was trimmed by 5 bases and the J gene end by 4 bases; junction bases not matched to a gene: 11.